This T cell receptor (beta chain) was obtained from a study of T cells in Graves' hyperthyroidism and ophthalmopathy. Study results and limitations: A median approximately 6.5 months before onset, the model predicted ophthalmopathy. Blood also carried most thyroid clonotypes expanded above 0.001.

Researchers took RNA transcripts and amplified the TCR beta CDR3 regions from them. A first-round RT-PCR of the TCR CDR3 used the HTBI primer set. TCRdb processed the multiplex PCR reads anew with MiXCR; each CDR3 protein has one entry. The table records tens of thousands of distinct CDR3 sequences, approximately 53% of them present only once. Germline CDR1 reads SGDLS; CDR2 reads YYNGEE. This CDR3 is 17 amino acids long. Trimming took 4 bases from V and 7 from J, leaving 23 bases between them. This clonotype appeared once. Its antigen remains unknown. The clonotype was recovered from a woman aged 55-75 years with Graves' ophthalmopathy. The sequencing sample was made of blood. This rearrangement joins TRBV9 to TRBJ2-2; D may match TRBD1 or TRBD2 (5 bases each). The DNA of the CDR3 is TGTGCCAGCAGCCCCAGGCCCCTGACCACTAGGGGCGGGGAGCTGTTTTTT. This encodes CASSPRPLTTRGGELFF.